This is a list of T cell receptor beta chains from one sample in a study of blood T cell repertoires in COVID-19. Using immunoSEQ multiplex PCR, the repertoire was profiled, and TCRdb retains in-frame clones only, with some absent. Altogether 30,000 to 40,000 clones are present, 75% to 90% being singletons, with the ten largest covering 13% to 15%. What was sequenced was peripheral blood. All receptors come from a woman aged 70-85 years with acute or convalescent COVID-19. Both conserved end residues are part of each CDR3. Each record gives: V gene, J gene, clone size, D gene, CDR3 DNA, CDR3 protein. D genes are given only for firm matches. The size field is filled for only some rows; it gives once, few, many or a size class.

V: TRBV7-2
J: TRBJ2-1
size: -
D: -
DNA: TGTGCCAGCAGCTTACAGGGAACTTATGATGAGCAGTTCTTC
CDR3: CASSLQGTYDEQFF

V: TRBV4-1
J: TRBJ1-2
size: few
D: -
DNA: TGCGCCAGCAGCCAGTCTGACAGGACTAACTATGGCTACACCTTC
CDR3: CASSQSDRTNYGYTF

V: TRBV2
J: TRBJ2-7
size: -
D: TRBD1
DNA: TGTGCCGGGAGGACAGGGGGCTCCTACGAGCAGTACTTC
CDR3: CAGRTGGSYEQYF

V: TRBV24-1
J: TRBJ2-3
size: -
D: TRBD1
DNA: TGTGCCACCAGTCCGACAGGGGGCACAGATACGCAGTATTTT
CDR3: CATSPTGGTDTQYF

V: TRBV11-3
J: TRBJ2-7
size: -
D: -
DNA: TGTGCCAGCAGCTTTCAACTAGACTACGAGCAGTACTTC
CDR3: CASSFQLDYEQYF

V: TRBV6-5
J: TRBJ1-1
size: -
D: -
DNA: TGTGCCAGCACCTTGGGACAACACACTGAAGCTTTCTTT
CDR3: CASTLGQHTEAFF

V: TRBV28
J: TRBJ2-5
size: -
D: TRBD2
DNA: TGTGCCAGCAGTTTTAACCCGGAACTAGCGGCACAAGAGACCCAGTACTTC
CDR3: CASSFNPELAAQETQYF

V: TRBV18
J: TRBJ2-1
size: -
D: TRBD1
DNA: TGTGCCAGCTCGTCGGACAGGGAGAGGGTCAATGAGCAGTTCTTC
CDR3: CASSSDRERVNEQFF

V: TRBV7-2
J: TRBJ2-7
size: -
D: TRBD2
DNA: TGTGCCAGCAGCCCCCAGCGGGAGGGCTTCGGGGACGAGCAGTACTTC
CDR3: CASSPQREGFGDEQYF

V: TRBV28
J: TRBJ1-6
size: -
D: -
DNA: TGTGCCAGCAGTACCTCGAAGCGGGGTAATTCACCCCTCCACTTT
CDR3: CASSTSKRGNSPLHF

V: TRBV5-1
J: TRBJ1-2
size: -
D: TRBD1
DNA: TGCGCCAGCAGCGAGAAATCCGGGACAGGGGCTGGCTACACCTTC
CDR3: CASSEKSGTGAGYTF

V: TRBV11-2
J: TRBJ1-1
size: -
D: -
DNA: TGTGCCAGCAGCTTTAGTGGCGGGGGAGGCACTGAAGCTTTCTTT
CDR3: CASSFSGGGGTEAFF

V: TRBV14
J: TRBJ2-1
size: -
D: -
DNA: TGTGCCAGCAGCTACGGACTGGTTAATAATAATGAGCAGTTCTTC
CDR3: CASSYGLVNNNEQFF

V: TRBV16
J: TRBJ1-5
size: -
D: -
DNA: TGTGCCAGCAGCCACTGGGGAGGCAATCAGCCCCAGCATTTT
CDR3: CASSHWGGNQPQHF

V: TRBV19
J: TRBJ2-1
size: -
D: TRBD2
DNA: TGTGCCAGTAGTATGGCCGGGACTAGCGGGGGTGCGAACCTTAGCTCCTACAATGAGCAGTTCTTC
CDR3: CASSMAGTSGGANLSSYNEQFF

V: TRBV6-5
J: TRBJ2-3
size: -
D: TRBD1
DNA: TGTGCCAGCAGTCGGGACAGGGGGATAGATACGCAGTATTTT
CDR3: CASSRDRGIDTQYF

V: TRBV28
J: TRBJ1-4
size: -
D: -
DNA: TGTGAGGGCCATGAGGGGGTGTTTTTT
CDR3: CEGHEGVFF

V: TRBV7-8
J: TRBJ1-1
size: -
D: -
DNA: TGTGCCAGCAGCTTTCGCCCGGGTCGGGGCACTGAAGCTTTCTTT
CDR3: CASSFRPGRGTEAFF

V: TRBV6-5
J: TRBJ2-3
size: -
D: -
DNA: TGTGCCAGCAGTTACCGACTACCAGATACGCAGTATTTT
CDR3: CASSYRLPDTQYF

V: TRBV7-6
J: TRBJ2-7
size: -
D: TRBD2
DNA: TGTGCCAGCAGCTTAGGAACTAGCGGGAGGGCCAAGAAACCCTACGAGCAGTACTTC
CDR3: CASSLGTSGRAKKPYEQYF

V: TRBV29-1
J: TRBJ2-2
size: -
D: TRBD1
DNA: TGCAGCGTCCGGGACAGGGGAGTTCCCGGGGAGCTGTTTTTT
CDR3: CSVRDRGVPGELFF

V: TRBV6-2/TRBV6-3
J: TRBJ2-7
size: -
D: -
DNA: TGTGCCAGCAGCCTACGGGCTAGCACTAGCTCCTACGAGCAGTACTTC
CDR3: CASSLRASTSSYEQYF

V: TRBV7-8
J: TRBJ1-5
size: -
D: -
DNA: TGTGCCAGCAGCTCACAGGGCGGCGGCAATCAGCCCCAGCATTTT
CDR3: CASSSQGGGNQPQHF

V: TRBV5-1
J: TRBJ2-7
size: few
D: -
DNA: TGCGCCAGCAGCTTGGCCCCCGGGACTGCATCCTACGAGCAGTACTTC
CDR3: CASSLAPGTASYEQYF

V: TRBV2
J: TRBJ1-4
size: -
D: TRBD1
DNA: TGTGCCAGCACCGGACAGGGGAATGAAAAACTGTTTTTT
CDR3: CASTGQGNEKLFF

V: TRBV27
J: TRBJ2-7
size: -
D: TRBD1
DNA: TGTGCCAGCAGCCTCGACAGGGGGCACTACGAGCAGTACTTC
CDR3: CASSLDRGHYEQYF

V: TRBV5-1
J: TRBJ2-3
size: once
D: -
DNA: TGCGCCAGCAGCGCTGAATTAGCAGATACGCAGTATTTT
CDR3: CASSAELADTQYF

V: TRBV6-1
J: TRBJ1-1
size: -
D: -
DNA: TGTGCCAGCAGTGACCTTATGAACACTGAAGCTTTCTTT
CDR3: CASSDLMNTEAFF

V: TRBV7-2
J: TRBJ1-1
size: -
D: TRBD1
DNA: TGTGCCAGCTCAAGACAGGGCGACACTGAAGCTTTCTTT
CDR3: CASSRQGDTEAFF

V: TRBV28
J: TRBJ2-1
size: -
D: -
DNA: TGTGCCAGCAGTTTACCGACTAGCAATGAGCAGTTCTTC
CDR3: CASSLPTSNEQFF

V: TRBV4-1
J: TRBJ1-5
size: -
D: -
DNA: TGCGCCAGCAGCCCAGGGGACACCGAGTTAAATCAGCCCCAGCATTTT
CDR3: CASSPGDTELNQPQHF

V: TRBV6-1
J: TRBJ2-3
size: -
D: TRBD1
DNA: TGTGCCAGCAGTGAATGGGGGGACAGGGGAGATACGCAGTATTTT
CDR3: CASSEWGDRGDTQYF

V: TRBV9
J: TRBJ2-1
size: -
D: TRBD2
DNA: TGTGCCAGCAGCGCTCTAGCGGGTCCACCAGAGGATGAGCAGTTCTTC
CDR3: CASSALAGPPEDEQFF

V: TRBV21-1
J: TRBJ2-7
size: -
D: -
DNA: TGTGCCAGCAGCAAAGCCCCGGGACACAACTCCTACGAGCAGTACTTC
CDR3: CASSKAPGHNSYEQYF

V: TRBV5-1
J: TRBJ1-2
size: -
D: TRBD1
DNA: TGCGCCAGCAGCCGGGGACAGGGTAACTATGGCTACACCTTC
CDR3: CASSRGQGNYGYTF

V: TRBV9
J: TRBJ2-1
size: -
D: TRBD2
DNA: TGTGCCAGCAGCGAGGTTGGCGGGGGGCGTAATGAGCAGTTCTTC
CDR3: CASSEVGGGRNEQFF

V: TRBV6-5
J: TRBJ2-5
size: -
D: TRBD2
DNA: TGTGCCAGCAGTTACGGGAAGCGGGGGGGCCTTGAGACCCAGTACTTC
CDR3: CASSYGKRGGLETQYF

V: TRBV5-8
J: TRBJ2-5
size: -
D: -
DNA: TGTGCCAGCATAAGTGAGGGAGAGACCCAGTACTTC
CDR3: CASISEGETQYF

V: TRBV4-2
J: TRBJ2-7
size: -
D: TRBD1
DNA: TGTGCCAGCAGCCAAGAAGTTGCCCCCGGGACAGGGGAGAGCGAGCAGTACTTC
CDR3: CASSQEVAPGTGESEQYF

V: TRBV6-2/TRBV6-3
J: TRBJ1-5
size: -
D: -
DNA: TGTGCCAGCAGTTACTCTGGGCTACAGCCCCAGCATTTT
CDR3: CASSYSGLQPQHF

V: TRBV7-2
J: TRBJ2-1
size: -
D: TRBD2
DNA: TGTGCCAGCAGCGCGCCCGGGGGGGCATACAATGAGCAGTTCTTC
CDR3: CASSAPGGAYNEQFF

V: TRBV6-6
J: TRBJ1-6
size: -
D: TRBD1
DNA: TGTGCCAGCAGGCAGGGGGCCAATTCACCCCTCCACTTT
CDR3: CASRQGANSPLHF

V: TRBV6-5
J: TRBJ1-1
size: -
D: -
DNA: TGTGCCAGCAGTTACTTAAGGGGCAGCGGGTACACTGAAGCTTTCTTT
CDR3: CASSYLRGSGYTEAFF

V: TRBV5-1
J: TRBJ1-2
size: -
D: -
DNA: TGCGCCAGCAGCGGCGGAACTAGCTATGGCTACACCTTC
CDR3: CASSGGTSYGYTF

V: TRBV3-1/TRBV3-2
J: TRBJ2-7
size: -
D: TRBD2
DNA: TGTGCCAGCAGCCAACGGACTAGCGGAACCTACGAGCAGTACTTC
CDR3: CASSQRTSGTYEQYF

V: TRBV9
J: TRBJ2-5
size: -
D: TRBD2
DNA: TGTGCCAGCAGCGTAGGCGTGGCGGGAGGGCCGCGGGAGACCCAGTACTTC
CDR3: CASSVGVAGGPRETQYF

V: TRBV19
J: TRBJ2-7
size: -
D: -
DNA: TGTGCCAGTAGTCCCTTGGTGGCGGGGAGCTACGAGCAGTACTTC
CDR3: CASSPLVAGSYEQYF

V: TRBV5-1
J: TRBJ1-2
size: -
D: -
DNA: TGCGCCAGCAGCTTGGATGGGAGGGGCCACACCTTC
CDR3: CASSLDGRGHTF

V: TRBV5-1
J: TRBJ2-2
size: -
D: TRBD2
DNA: TGCGCCAGCAGCCTTTCACGAGCGGGGGGGCCGAATACCGGGGAGCTGTTTTTT
CDR3: CASSLSRAGGPNTGELFF

V: TRBV11-2
J: TRBJ2-1
size: -
D: TRBD1
DNA: TGTGCCAGCAGCCATCTGACAGGGAAGAATGAGCAGTTCTTC
CDR3: CASSHLTGKNEQFF

V: TRBV19
J: TRBJ2-1
size: -
D: -
DNA: TGTGCCAGTAGTATAGGAGGGACACCCTACAATGAGCAGTTCTTC
CDR3: CASSIGGTPYNEQFF

V: TRBV7-2
J: TRBJ2-2
size: -
D: -
DNA: TGTGCCAGCAGCTTAAAGGTAGACTGGCGGTCGTCCGAGGAGCTGTTTTTT
CDR3: CASSLKVDWRSSEELFF

V: TRBV19
J: TRBJ2-1
size: -
D: -
DNA: TGTGCCAGTAGCTGGGGGCGGAATGAGCAGTTCTTC
CDR3: CASSWGRNEQFF

V: TRBV5-1
J: TRBJ2-5
size: -
D: TRBD2
DNA: TGCGCCAGCAGCTTGACTAGCGGTGAGGGGGAGACCCAGTACTTC
CDR3: CASSLTSGEGETQYF